The 27 T cell receptor beta chains in this list originate from one sample, sequenced in a study of blood T cell repertoires in COVID-19. Measured with immunoSEQ multiplex PCR; TCRdb has only the in-frame clones, and not every one. The profile covers fewer than 100,000 clones, with approximately 85% appearing a single time and 3.8% taken by the ten largest. Input material: peripheral blood. The receptor source for this set is a man aged 60-69 years with acute or convalescent COVID-19.

This rearrangement joins TRBV6-5 to TRBJ2-1, with a tentative D call TRBD1 (6 bases). Germline V lookup: CDR1 MNHEY, CDR2 SVGAGI. The CDR3 runs to 12 residues. V was cut by 11 bases and J by 10 bases, with 18 bases left in between. CDR3 coding DNA: TGTGCCGTCAAGGGGGTGGTCCCAGAGCAGTTCTTC. This translates into CAVKGVVPEQFF.

The genes are TRBV4-2 and TRBJ2-3; 15 nucleotides line up with TRBD2. The CDR3 is made up of 19 amino acids. CDR1 and CDR2 from the germline V gene are LGHNA and YNFKEQ. J gave up 5 bases and V 0 bases, and 9 bases lay outside the gene matches. Here the CDR3 DNA reads TGTGCCAGCAGCCAAGAGAGATCCGGGACTAGCGGGGGGTTAGATACGCAGTATTTT. Residues: CASSQERSGTSGGLDTQYF.

The chain carries TRBV27 and TRBJ2-7; 10 bases agree with TRBD1. This CDR3 spans 15 amino acids. The germline CDR1 and CDR2 sequences are MNHEY and SMNVEV (reference sequence). J lost 2 bases, V lost 6 bases, and 7 bases had no gene match. The CDR3 spells CASSPRDRGPYEQYF. The CDR3 coding sequence is TGTGCCAGCAGCCCTCGGGACAGGGGACCCTACGAGCAGTACTTC.

The chain couples TRBV24-1 to TRBJ2-1; the D gene is possibly TRBD1 (6 bases). Germline CDR1 is KGHDR and CDR2 is SFDVKD. The CDR3 length is 14 residues. The V and J ends lost 3 bases and 5 bases respectively, with 10 bases between them. The CDR3 region is CATSDPTGNNEQFF. DNA of the CDR3: TGTGCCACCAGTGATCCTACAGGGAACAATGAGCAGTTCTTC.

J is TRBJ2-5 and V is TRBV7-6, with 12 bases matching TRBD2. Germline trimming cut 0 bases from V and 5 bases from J; bases unmatched to any gene: 1. The CDR3 is 15 residues long. CDR1 is SGHVS, CDR2 FNYEAQ, per germline. The CDR3 sequence: CASSLALAGGETQYF. CDR3 nucleotides: TGTGCCAGCAGCTTAGCTCTAGCGGGAGGGGAGACCCAGTACTTC. The entire variable domain, with the rest obtained from reference TRBV7-6 and TRBJ2-5, is as follows: GAGVSQSPRYKVTKRGQDVALRCDPISGHVSLYWYRQALGQGPEFLTYFNYEAQQDKSGLPNDRFSAERPEGSISTLTIQRTEQRDSAMYRCASSLALAGGETQYFGPGTRLLVL.

The chain uses TRBV10-2 and TRBJ2-5, with 13 positions matching TRBD2. The junction had 3 bases not matched to a gene; V was cut back by 6 bases and J by 5 bases. There are 14 residues in the CDR3. Germline V gives CDR1 WSHSY, CDR2 SAAADI. The CDR3 sequence is CASRLAGGAETQYF. CDR3 in DNA: TGCGCCAGCAGACTAGCGGGAGGGGCTGAGACCCAGTACTTC.

The rearrangement links TRBV14 to TRBJ2-7; 7 bases fit TRBD1. CDR1 and CDR2 (germline): SGHDN, FVKESK. This CDR3 is built from 16 residues. V dropped 0 bases and J dropped 3; count of bases not matched to a gene: 8. The CDR3 DNA follows: TGTGCCAGCAGCCAAGAAAGGGGGCTTAGCCACTACGAGCAGTACTTC. Translating gives CASSQERGLSHYEQYF.

The chain links TRBV4-2 to TRBJ2-1, with D possibly TRBD2 on 6 matching bases. Germline V gene sequence: CDR1 LGHNA, CDR2 YNFKEQ. V gave up 1 base and J gave up 8 bases, with 18 bases separating them. CDR3 size: 16 residues. The CDR3 DNA reads as TGTGCCAGCAGCCAAGTGACTAGTGTGGACCTCGATGAGCAGTTCTTC. Translation: CASSQVTSVDLDEQFF.

The rearrangement joins TRBV7-8 to TRBJ1-1; a weak D match, TRBD1 (5 bases). The V and J ends lost 2 bases and 1 base respectively, with 11 bases between them. The CDR3 loop spans 15 amino acids. The germline gives CDR1 SGHVS, CDR2 FQNEAQ. CDR3 loop: CASSLRQGGNTEAFF. The CDR3 nucleotides read TGTGCCAGCAGCTTACGGCAGGGAGGGAACACTGAAGCTTTCTTT.

This clone was observed a few times. The chain recombines TRBV6-5 with TRBJ2-1, with a weak D call TRBD2 (6 bases). This CDR3 contains 12 residues. Germline V gene sequence: CDR1 MNHEY, CDR2 SVGAGI. The V gene lost 6 bases and the J gene lost 9 bases, with 12 bases spanning the gap. The CDR3 DNA sequence: TGTGCCAGCAGCTCAGCGGGTCTTGAGCAGTTCTTC. This gives the protein CASSSAGLEQFF.

This chain connects TRBV20-1 to TRBJ1-2, with D tentatively TRBD1 (5 bases). V was clipped by 6 bases and J by 8 bases, with 13 bases between them. This CDR3 region has 11 residues. CDR1 is DFQATT, CDR2 SNEGSKA, per germline (reference sequence). The CDR3 sequence is CSAARGIGYTF. CDR3 bases: TGCAGTGCCGCTAGGGGTATCGGCTACACCTTC.

V is TRBV6-4 and J is TRBJ1-4; TRBD1 is a possible D gene (5 bases). The CDR3 length is 15 residues. V was pared by 4 bases and J by 8 bases, with 17 bases between. CDR1 is MRHNA and CDR2 is SNTAGT in the germline V gene. Here the CDR3 reads CASSARPGAGEKLFF. CDR3 nucleotide sequence: TGTGCCAGCAGTGCACGCCCCGGGGCGGGGGAAAAACTGTTTTTT.

The chain couples TRBV15 to TRBJ1-3, with a weak D call TRBD1 (6 bases). The CDR3 contains 17 residues. Germline V gene sequence: CDR1 LNHNV, CDR2 YYDKDF (reference sequence). V shed 2 bases and J shed 2 bases, with 16 bases lying between them. In nucleotides, the CDR3 is TGTGCCACCAGCAGACTCTGGGGGGGCAATGCTGGAAACACCATATATTTT. Translation gives CATSRLWGGNAGNTIYF.

The J gene is TRBJ2-3, the V gene TRBV2; 10 bases agree with TRBD2. V shed 6 bases, J shed 8 bases, and the junction held 17 bases outside the gene matches. Germline CDR1 reads SNHLY; CDR2 reads FYNNEI. There are 17 residues in the CDR3. The CDR3 region has the DNA TGTGCCAGCAGCCCCCAGCCACTAGCGGGGAAGATAGGTACGCAGTATTTT. Translated: CASSPQPLAGKIGTQYF.

V and J are TRBV5-4 and TRBJ1-2, with D tentatively TRBD1 (6 bases). Trimming cost V 2 bases and J 0 bases, with 8 bases left between them. The CDR3 runs to 14 residues. Germline CDR1 SGHNT, CDR2 YYREEE (reference sequence). CDR3 sequence: CASSLTGTNYGYTF. In DNA form, the CDR3 reads TGTGCCAGCAGCTTAACAGGGACTAACTATGGCTACACCTTC.

With regard to this clone: This specimen includes other DNA sequences encoding the same CDR3. The genes are TRBV4-3 and TRBJ1-1; D perhaps matches TRBD1 (6 bases). Trimming removed 4 bases from V and 8 bases from J, with 11 bases in between. The germline V gene has CDR1 LGHNA and CDR2 YSLEER. The CDR3 runs 12 residues. The CDR3 sequence is CASSRVQGEAFF. The CDR3 nucleotides are TGCGCCAGCAGCCGGGTTCAGGGGGAAGCTTTCTTT.

This clone was seen a few times. The chain is built from TRBV7-2 and TRBJ2-7, with 7 bases fitting TRBD1. Germline lookup yields CDR1 SGHTA and CDR2 FQGNSA. V shed 3 bases, J shed 1 base, and the junction held 3 bases outside the gene matches. The length of the CDR3 is 14 residues. The CDR3 is CASSLGQLSYEQYF. The CDR3 DNA follows: TGTGCCAGCAGCTTGGGACAGCTTTCCTACGAGCAGTACTTC. The full variable domain, completed using reference TRBV7-2 and TRBJ2-7, is GAGVSQSPSNKVTEKGKDVELRCDPISGHTALYWYRQSLGQGLEFLIYFQGNSAPDKSGLPSDRFSAERTGGSVSTLTIQRTQQEDSAVYLCASSLGQLSYEQYFGPGTRLTVT.

The chain uses TRBV14 and TRBJ2-1; 10 positions agree with TRBD2. Germline V gene data show CDR1 as SGHDN and CDR2 as FVKESK. Trimming at V came to 3 bases and at J to 3 bases, leaving 2 bases not matched to a gene. This CDR3 is built from 15 residues. Written as DNA, the CDR3 is TGTGCCAGCAGCCAGGGACTAGCGATCTACAATGAGCAGTTCTTC. This gives the protein CASSQGLAIYNEQFF.

The chain combines TRBV25-1 with TRBJ1-5; tentative D call: TRBD1 (6 bases). The V gene's germline CDR1 is MGHDK and CDR2 SYGVNS. V lost 1 base, J lost 3 bases, and 10 bases lay in between. The CDR3 has 15 residues. DNA of the CDR3: TGTGCCAGCAGTGAATCGGGACACCCCAATCAGCCCCAGCATTTT. Encoded protein: CASSESGHPNQPQHF.

V gene TRBV27 combines with J gene TRBJ1-2; no clear D. Trimming took off 6 bases at V and 4 bases at J, with 18 bases between the two ends. The CDR3 has 15 amino acids. Germline V CDR1 and CDR2: MNHEY, SMNVEV (reference sequence). DNA of the CDR3: TGTGCCAGCAGACCTCAAGAGGGCATAGGCTATGGCTACACCTTC. This codes for CASRPQEGIGYGYTF.

The V and J genes are TRBV4-1 and TRBJ2-3; weak D call: TRBD2 (6 bases). The CDR3 consists of 15 residues. V was cut by 3 bases and J by 5 bases, with 15 bases left in between. In germline, CDR1 is MGHRA, CDR2 YSYEKL. The CDR3 loop is CASSHDSGGEDTQYF. CDR3 DNA sequence: TGCGCCAGCAGCCACGACAGTGGAGGGGAAGATACGCAGTATTTT.

The chain recombines TRBV19 with TRBJ2-5; D possibly corresponds to TRBD1 (6 bases). This CDR3 comprises 15 residues. V lost 4 bases and J lost 2, with 14 bases in between. The germline V gene encodes CDR1 LNHDA and CDR2 SQIVND (reference sequence). The DNA for the CDR3 is TGTGCCAGTAGTACCTATGGACAGTATCAAGAGACCCAGTACTTC. Translating gives CASSTYGQYQETQYF.

V usage is TRBV5-1 and J usage is TRBJ1-4; tentative D call: TRBD1 (5 bases). V lost 0 bases, J lost 3 bases, and 9 bases lay in between. Germline-derived CDR1 and CDR2 are SGHRS and YFSETQ. CDR3 length equals 15 residues. The CDR3 DNA reads TGCGCCAGCAGCTTGGTGGGCAGGGCTAATGAAAAACTGTTTTTT. Amino acid sequence: CASSLVGRANEKLFF.

This sequence joins TRBV27 and TRBJ1-1; D not certain. This CDR3 region has 15 residues. The germline V and J ends were trimmed by 9 bases and 4 bases, with 21 bases remaining between them. The germline V gene has CDR1 MNHEY and CDR2 SMNVEV (reference sequence). CDR3 coding DNA: TGTGCCAGTCTCCCGTGGGCGGGAACGAGCACTGAAGCTTTCTTT. Translation: CASLPWAGTSTEAFF.

The table lists this clone with a count of one. The chain is built from TRBV7-2 and TRBJ1-1; TRBD1 might be the D (6 bases). The CDR3 is 14 residues long. V shed 3 bases and J shed 4 bases, with 12 bases lying between them. The germline V gene has CDR1 SGHTA and CDR2 FQGNSA. The CDR3 sequence is CASSFPTGATEAFF. The CDR3 region has the DNA TGTGCCAGCAGCTTCCCGACAGGAGCCACTGAAGCTTTCTTT.

The chain recombines TRBV14 with TRBJ2-3, with 13 bases aligning to TRBD2. Germline V gene sequence: CDR1 SGHDN, CDR2 FVKESK. The CDR3 is 17 amino acids. Trimming removed 4 bases from V and 2 bases from J; junction bases left unmatched: 6. CDR3 sequence: CASSRPGLAGITDTQYF. The CDR3 nucleotides are TGTGCCAGCAGCCGACCGGGACTAGCGGGGATCACAGATACGCAGTATTTT.

Details on this clone: At one boundary the junction diverges from the germline segment, which might be a read error. The chain employs TRBV4-1 and TRBJ2-1; D is perhaps TRBD1 (6 bases). This CDR3 has 14 residues. CDR1 and CDR2 from the germline V gene are MGHRA and YSYEKL. Written as DNA, the CDR3 is TGCGCCAGCAGCCAAACGCGGTGGGACAATGGGCAGTTCTTC. This translates into CASSQTRWDNGQFF.